The 4 T cell receptor beta chains below all came from one sample that was sequenced in a study of early T cells in non-severe SARS-CoV-2 infection. Each CDR3 protein gets one entry after TCRdb re-called the 5' RACE reads with MiXCR. The sample has roughly 46,000 distinct CDR3 sequences, 7% to 7.5% seen once. Sequenced material: whole blood. The receptor source for this set is an adult who was a healthcare worker with PCR-confirmed SARS-CoV-2 infection or an uninfected control (not recorded which).

This clonotype was counted ten times or more. J is TRBJ1-6 and V is TRBV12-3 or TRBV12-4, with D tentatively TRBD1 (6 bases). This CDR3 is built from 14 residues. The V and J ends lost 7 bases and 7 bases respectively, with 14 bases between them. CDR3 in DNA: TGTGCCAGCACCGGGGGACACAGAAATTCACCCCTCCACTTT. Translating gives CASTGGHRNSPLHF.

This clonotype came up many times. This chain connects TRBV5-1 to TRBJ2-5; weak D call: TRBD1 (6 bases). The CDR3 length is 15 residues. Germline V CDR1 and CDR2: SGHRS, YFSETQ. Deletions cut 4 bases from V and 3 bases from J, with 16 bases between. The DNA of the CDR3 is TGCGCCAGCAGCGGAACCGGGACATCTAAAGAGACCCAGTACTTC. Protein product: CASSGTGTSKETQYF.

There are a few counts of this clonotype. The chain combines TRBV20-1 with TRBJ2-7, with 7 bases that match TRBD1. This CDR3 region has 16 residues. V lost 1 base and J lost 0; bases outside the gene matches: 9. Germline V gives CDR1 DFQATT, CDR2 SNEGSKA (reference sequence). CDR3 amino acids: CSARVPDRVFSYEQYF. CDR3 coding DNA: TGCAGTGCTAGAGTACCCGACAGGGTCTTCTCCTACGAGCAGTACTTC.

This clonotype has a handful of counts. The V call is TRBV7-8, the J call TRBJ2-3; TRBD1 aligns across 7 bases. The CDR3 length is 15 residues. Germline-derived CDR1 and CDR2 are SGHVS and FQNEAQ. The junction had 7 bases not matched to a gene; V was cut back by 5 bases and J by 2 bases. This CDR3 reads CASSDRDRYTDTQYF. CDR3 nucleotides: TGTGCCAGCAGCGACCGGGACAGATACACAGATACGCAGTATTTT.